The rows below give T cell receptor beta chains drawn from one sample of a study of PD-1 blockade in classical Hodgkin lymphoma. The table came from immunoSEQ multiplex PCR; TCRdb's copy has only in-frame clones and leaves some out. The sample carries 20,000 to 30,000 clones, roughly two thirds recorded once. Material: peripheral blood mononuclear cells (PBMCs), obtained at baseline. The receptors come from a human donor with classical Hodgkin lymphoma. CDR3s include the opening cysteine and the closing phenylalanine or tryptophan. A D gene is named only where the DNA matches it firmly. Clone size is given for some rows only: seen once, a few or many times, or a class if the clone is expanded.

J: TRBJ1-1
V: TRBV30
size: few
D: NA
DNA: TGTGCCTGGACTCTGGGAGGCGCTGAAGCTTTCTTT
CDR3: CAWTLGGAEAFF

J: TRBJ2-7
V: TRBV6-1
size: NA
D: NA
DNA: TGTGCCAGCAGAGACTACGAGCAGTACTTC
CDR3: CASRDYEQYF

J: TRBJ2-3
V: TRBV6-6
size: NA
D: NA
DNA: TGTGCCAGCAGTTCCCCCCCAGATACGCAGTATTTT
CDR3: CASSSPPDTQYF

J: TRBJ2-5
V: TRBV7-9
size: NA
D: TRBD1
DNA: TGTGCCAGCAGCCCCTGGACAGGGGGCTCGGAGACCCAGTACTTC
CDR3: CASSPWTGGSETQYF

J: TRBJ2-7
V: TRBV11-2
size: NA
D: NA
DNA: TGTGCCAGCGGGTTAGGGCAGCGTCTCTACGAGCAGTACTTC
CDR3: CASGLGQRLYEQYF

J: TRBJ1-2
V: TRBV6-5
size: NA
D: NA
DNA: TGTGCCAGCAGTTACTCGAGCTCTCGCGACTACACCTTC
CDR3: CASSYSSSRDYTF

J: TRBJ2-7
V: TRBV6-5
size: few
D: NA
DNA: TGTGCCAGCAGTTACTCACAGGCCGGGGGCGAGCAGTACTTC
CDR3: CASSYSQAGGEQYF

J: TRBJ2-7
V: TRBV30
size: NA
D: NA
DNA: TGTGCCTGGAGTGGAGGGGTGCGCGAGCAGTACTTC
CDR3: CAWSGGVREQYF

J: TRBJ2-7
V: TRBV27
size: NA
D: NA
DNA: TGTGCCAGCAGTTTGAATGGGATGAGGGAGCAGTACTTC
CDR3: CASSLNGMREQYF

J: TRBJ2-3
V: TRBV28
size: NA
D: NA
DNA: TGTGCCAGCAGTCAGCCTCCAGATACGCAGTATTTT
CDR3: CASSQPPDTQYF

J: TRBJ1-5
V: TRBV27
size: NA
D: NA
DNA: TGTGCCAGCAAGAGGGGCGGAAGCAATCAGCCCCAGCATTTT
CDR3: CASKRGGSNQPQHF

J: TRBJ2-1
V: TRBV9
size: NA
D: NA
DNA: TGTGCCAGCGGACGGGTTTACAATGAGCAGTTCTTC
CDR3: CASGRVYNEQFF

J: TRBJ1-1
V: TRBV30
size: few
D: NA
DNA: TGTGCCTGGAGCTCTAGGGCCCCTGGCACTGAAGCTTTCTTT
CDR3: CAWSSRAPGTEAFF

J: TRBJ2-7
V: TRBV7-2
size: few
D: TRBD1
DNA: TGTGCCAGCAGCCCTTGGACAGGAAATTTTCACGAGCAGTACTTC
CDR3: CASSPWTGNFHEQYF

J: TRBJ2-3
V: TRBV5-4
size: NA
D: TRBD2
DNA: TGTGCCAGCAGCCCGGGACTAGCGGGGGGTGTAGATACGCAGTATTTT
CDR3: CASSPGLAGGVDTQYF

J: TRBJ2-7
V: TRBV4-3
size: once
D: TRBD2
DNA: TGCGCCAGCAGCCAATCGGTAGCGGGGGCCCTCTACGAGCAGTACTTC
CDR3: CASSQSVAGALYEQYF

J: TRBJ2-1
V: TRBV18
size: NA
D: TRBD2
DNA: TGTGCCAGCTCACCTAGCGGGGGGCACAATGAGCAGTTCTTC
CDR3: CASSPSGGHNEQFF

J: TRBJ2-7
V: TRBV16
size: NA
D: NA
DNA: TGTGCCAGCGGTACCGGGACCCTGACCCCAGCACCGTACTTC
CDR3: CASGTGTLTPAPYF

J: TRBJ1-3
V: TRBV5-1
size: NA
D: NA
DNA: TGCGCCAGCAGCCTTAACCCGGGGGGGAGTGACGCTGGAAACACCATATATTTT
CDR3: CASSLNPGGSDAGNTIYF

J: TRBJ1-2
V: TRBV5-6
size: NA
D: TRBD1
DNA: TGTGCCAGCAGCTTGGTGGGGGGACAGGGGACCTATGGCTACACCTTC
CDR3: CASSLVGGQGTYGYTF

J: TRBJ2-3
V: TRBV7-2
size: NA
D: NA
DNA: TGTGCCAGCAGCTTAGCGGGGCCGAGCACAGATACGCAGTATTTT
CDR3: CASSLAGPSTDTQYF

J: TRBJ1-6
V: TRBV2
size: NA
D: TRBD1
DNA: TGTGCCAGCAGTGTTAACACAGGGGTGAGCTCACCCCTCCACTTT
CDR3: CASSVNTGVSSPLHF

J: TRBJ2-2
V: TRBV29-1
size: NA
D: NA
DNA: TGCAGCGTTGAATTTCGAGGATCTTTCAACACCGGGGAGCTGTTTTTT
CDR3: CSVEFRGSFNTGELFF

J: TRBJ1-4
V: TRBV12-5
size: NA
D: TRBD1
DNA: TGTGCTAGTGGAACCGGACAGGGTGGGAATGAAAAACTGTTTTTT
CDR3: CASGTGQGGNEKLFF

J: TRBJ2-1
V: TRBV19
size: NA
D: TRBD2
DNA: TGTGCCAGTAGTATCAGCGGGGGGAATGAGCAGTTCTTC
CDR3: CASSISGGNEQFF

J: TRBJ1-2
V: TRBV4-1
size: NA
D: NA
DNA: TGCGCCAGCAGCCAAGGGGTGCCTGAGTTC
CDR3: CASSQGVPEF

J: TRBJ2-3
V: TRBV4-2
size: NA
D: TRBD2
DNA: TGTGCCACCAGGCGGGGGGCCCGGCCAGATACGCAGTATTTT
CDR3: CATRRGARPDTQYF

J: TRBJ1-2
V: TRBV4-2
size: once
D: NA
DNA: TGTGCCAGCAGCCAAGATCCCACAGGCTCCTATGGCTACACCTTC
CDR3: CASSQDPTGSYGYTF

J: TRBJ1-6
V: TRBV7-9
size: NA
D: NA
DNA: TGTGCCATCCCGGTGTCGGGGGGAGGATCACCCCTCCACTTT
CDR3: CAIPVSGGGSPLHF

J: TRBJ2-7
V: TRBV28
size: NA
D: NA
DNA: TGTGCCAGCACTAAAACAGGGAGCTCCTACGAGCAGTACTTC
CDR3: CASTKTGSSYEQYF

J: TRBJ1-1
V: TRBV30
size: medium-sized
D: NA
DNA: TGTGCCCGGACCCAGGGGCGATACACTGAAGCTTTCTTT
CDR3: CARTQGRYTEAFF